This TCR beta chain came from a study of CD8 T cells in Susac syndrome. Roughly 0.45 to 1 ug RNA was reverse transcribed with random hexamers. Amplification of the TCR beta CDR3 was carried out by immunoSEQ multiplex PCR, which spanned a total of 54 Vbeta and 13 Jbeta segments. TCRdb passed the immunoSEQ multiplex PCR reads through MiXCR, listing each CDR3 protein once. The data show about 250,000 distinct CDR3 sequences, approximately 92% seen once. Sequencing of TCR beta, carried out with a high-throughput approach, was applied to CD8+ and CD4+ T cells from the blood. Negative isolation was used for CD8+ and CD4+ T cells, and FACS enrichment was applied to TEMRA cells. This sequence originates from a human donor with multiple sclerosis. The sequencing sample was made of CD4+ T cells from PBMCs.

In DNA form, the CDR3 reads TGTGCCAGCAGTTACACGACGGTGACGAATTCACCCCTCCACTTT. This encodes CASSYTTVTNSPLHF. V is TRBV6-2 or TRBV6-3 and J is TRBJ1-6; D gene unclear. V lost 2 bases, J lost 7 bases, and 12 bases lay in between. This CDR3 has 15 residues. Looked up from germline, CDR1 is MNHEY and CDR2 is SVGEGT.